This T cell receptor (beta chain) comes out of a study of CD8 T cells in Susac syndrome. The CDR3 contains 15 residues. V was trimmed by 7 bases and J by 4 bases, leaving 19 bases between them. The V gene's germline CDR1 is MNHNY and CDR2 SVGAGI (reference sequence). Roughly 0.45 to 1 ug RNA was reverse transcribed with random hexamers. TCRdb itself ran the immunoSEQ multiplex PCR reads through MiXCR, one entry per CDR3 protein. The sample holds 140,000 to 150,000 distinct CDR3 sequences, roughly 94% seen once. Sequencing input: CD4+ T cells from PBMCs. This receptor was identified in a human donor in good health. The rearrangement joins TRBV6-6 to TRBJ1-1; no firm D call. CDR3 nucleotide sequence: TGTGCCAGCAAATTACCCGGCAGTGAGGCCACTGAAGCTTTCTTT. This sequence encodes CASKLPGSEATEAFF.